This TCR beta chain was captured by sequencing in a study of blood T cells in healthy people across ages. Trimming took off 6 bases at V and 0 bases at J, with 12 bases between the two ends. Germline V gives CDR1 MNHEY, CDR2 SMNVEV (reference sequence). The CDR3 spans 16 residues. For the second PCR, which ran for about 7 to 11 cycles, a sample-barcoded 5' primer and a J-beta primer mix were used. TCRdb itself ran the 5' RACE reads through MiXCR, one entry per CDR3 protein. The sample includes roughly 1,800,000 distinct CDR3 sequences, roughly 52% of them seen just once. Source material: blood. The origin of this receptor is a woman in her thirties or forties in good health. J is TRBJ2-6 and V is TRBV27; D is ambiguous. CDR3: CASSPLSSSGANVLTF. In nucleotides, the CDR3 is TGTGCCAGCAGCCCCCTAAGTAGCTCTGGGGCCAACGTCCTGACTTTC.